This T cell receptor beta chain was captured by sequencing in a study of T-cell memory formation after mild COVID-19. Germline loops: CDR1 SGHRS, CDR2 YFSETQ. There are 14 residues in the CDR3. The V end was cut by 0 bases, the J end by 4 bases, with 10 bases between. This clonotype was recorded at least ten times. Its antigen is currently unknown. The study, taken as a whole, reports: Several responding clones turned up in pre-infection memory, indicating that cross-reactive memory may have taken part.

TCR alpha and TCR beta cDNA libraries with sample barcodes and UMIs came from 5'RACE using constant-segment primers. MiXCR, applied by TCRdb to the 5' RACE reads, yields one record per CDR3 protein. The table lists around 370,000 distinct CDR3 sequences, around 20% of them singletons. The V call is TRBV5-1, the J call TRBJ1-2; D unclear. Sequenced: PBMCs or a T cell subset sorted from them (not recorded which). The receptor was isolated from an adult woman who had mild COVID-19 (a few samples of this study predate the infection). Cell type and time point are not known. CDR3 region: CASSLASETYGYTF. The CDR3 nucleotides are TGCGCCAGCAGCTTGGCTTCAGAAACCTATGGCTACACCTTC.